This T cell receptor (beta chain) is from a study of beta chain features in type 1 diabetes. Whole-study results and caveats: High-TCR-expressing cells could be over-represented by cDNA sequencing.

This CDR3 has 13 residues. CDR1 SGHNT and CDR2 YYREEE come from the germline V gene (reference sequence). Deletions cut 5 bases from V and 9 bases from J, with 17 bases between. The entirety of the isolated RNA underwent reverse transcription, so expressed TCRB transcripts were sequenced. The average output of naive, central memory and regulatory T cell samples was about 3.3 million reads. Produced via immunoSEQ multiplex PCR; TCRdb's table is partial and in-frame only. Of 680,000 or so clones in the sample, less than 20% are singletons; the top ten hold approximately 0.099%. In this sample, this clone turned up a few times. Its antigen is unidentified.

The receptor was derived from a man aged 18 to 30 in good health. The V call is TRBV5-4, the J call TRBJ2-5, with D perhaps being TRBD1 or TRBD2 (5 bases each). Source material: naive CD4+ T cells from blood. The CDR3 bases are TGTGCCAGCAGTCTCCGGGACCCAGGGCCCCAGTACTTC. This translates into CASSLRDPGPQYF.